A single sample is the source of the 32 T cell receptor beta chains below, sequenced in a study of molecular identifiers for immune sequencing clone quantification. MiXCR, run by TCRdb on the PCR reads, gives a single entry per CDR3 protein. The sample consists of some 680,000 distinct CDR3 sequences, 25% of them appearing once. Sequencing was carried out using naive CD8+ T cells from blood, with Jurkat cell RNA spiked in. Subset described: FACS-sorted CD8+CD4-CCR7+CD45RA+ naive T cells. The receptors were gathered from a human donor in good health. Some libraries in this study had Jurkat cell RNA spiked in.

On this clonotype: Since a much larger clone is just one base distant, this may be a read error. The CDR3 DNA reads TGTGCCAGCAGTATGCGCATAAACACCGGGGAGCTGTTTTTT. Translated, it gives CASSMRINTGELFF. V and J are TRBV28 and TRBJ2-2; D not certain. With 5 bases removed from V and 2 bases from J, the gap between germline ends came to 9 bases. This CDR3 has 14 amino acids. The germline V gene encodes CDR1 MDHEN and CDR2 SYDVKM.

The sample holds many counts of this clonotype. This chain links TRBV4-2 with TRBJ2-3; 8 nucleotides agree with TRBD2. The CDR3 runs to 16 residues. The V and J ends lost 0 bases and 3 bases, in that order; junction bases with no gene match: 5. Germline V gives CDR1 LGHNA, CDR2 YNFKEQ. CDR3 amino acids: CASSQDPAGVTDTQYF. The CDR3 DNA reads TGTGCCAGCAGCCAAGACCCAGCGGGAGTTACAGATACGCAGTATTTT.

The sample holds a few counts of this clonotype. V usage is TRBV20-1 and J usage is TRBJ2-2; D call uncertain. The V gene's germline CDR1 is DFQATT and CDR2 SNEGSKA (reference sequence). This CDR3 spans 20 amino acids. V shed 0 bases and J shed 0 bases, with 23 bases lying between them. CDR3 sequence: CSARDSFTDVRPANTGELFF. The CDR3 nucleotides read TGCAGTGCTAGAGATTCTTTCACAGACGTCCGACCTGCGAACACCGGGGAGCTGTTTTTT.

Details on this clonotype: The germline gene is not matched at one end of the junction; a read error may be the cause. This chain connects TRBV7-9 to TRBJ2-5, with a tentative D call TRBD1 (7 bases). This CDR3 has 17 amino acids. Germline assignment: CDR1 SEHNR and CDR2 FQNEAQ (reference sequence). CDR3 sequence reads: CASSREEGQGGQEPQYF. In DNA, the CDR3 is TGTGCCAGCAGCCGAGAGGAGGGCCAGGGGGGACAAGAGCCCCAGTACTTC.

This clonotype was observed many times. The DNA for the CDR3 is TGTGCCAGCAGCCCCCGGGACTCTGCTGAAGCTTTCTTT. Its protein is CASSPRDSAEAFF. This chain links TRBV9 with TRBJ1-1; perhaps TRBD1 as D (5 bases). The germline CDR1 and CDR2 sequences are SGDLS and YYNGEE. This CDR3 is 13 amino acids long. Deletions cut 4 bases from V and 6 bases from J, with 13 bases between. Full variable domain (outside the CDR3, taken from reference TRBV9 and TRBJ1-1): DSGVTQTPKHLITATGQRVTLRCSPRSGDLSVYWYQQSLDQGLQFLIQYYNGEERAKGNILERFSAQQFPDLHSELNLSSLELGDSALYFCASSPRDSAEAFFGQGTRLTVV.

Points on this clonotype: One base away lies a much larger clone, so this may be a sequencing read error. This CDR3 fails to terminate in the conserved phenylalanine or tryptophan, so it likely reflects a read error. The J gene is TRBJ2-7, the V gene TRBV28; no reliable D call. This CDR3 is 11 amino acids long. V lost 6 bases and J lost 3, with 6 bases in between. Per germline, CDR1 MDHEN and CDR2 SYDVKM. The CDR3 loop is CASSRHYEQYL. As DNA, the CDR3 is TGTGCCAGCAGCCGACACTACGAGCAGTACCTC.

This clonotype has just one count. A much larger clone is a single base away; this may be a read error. CDR3 sequence (DNA): TGTGCCAGCAGCTTTGGGGACCATCTCACAGATACGCAGTATTTT. Its protein is CASSFGDHLTDTQYF. V usage is TRBV5-5 and J usage is TRBJ2-3; D possibly uses TRBD1 or TRBD2 (5 bases each). The germline gives CDR1 SGHKS, CDR2 YYEKEE (reference sequence). This CDR3 region has 15 residues. Trimming removed 2 bases at V and 2 bases at J, with 12 bases between.

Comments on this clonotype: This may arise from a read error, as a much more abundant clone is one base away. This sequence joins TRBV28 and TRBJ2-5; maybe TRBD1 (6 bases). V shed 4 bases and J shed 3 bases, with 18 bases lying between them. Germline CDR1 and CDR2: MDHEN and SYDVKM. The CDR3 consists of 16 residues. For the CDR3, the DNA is TGTGCCAGCAGTTCCCGGGACATTTCGCCCAAAGAGACCCAGTACTTC. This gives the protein CASSSRDISPKETQYF.

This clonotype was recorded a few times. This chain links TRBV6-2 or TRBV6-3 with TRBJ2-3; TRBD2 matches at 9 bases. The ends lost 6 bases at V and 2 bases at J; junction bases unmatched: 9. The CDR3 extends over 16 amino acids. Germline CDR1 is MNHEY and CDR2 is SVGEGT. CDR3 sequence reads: CASRTTAGGPTDTQYF. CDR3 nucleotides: TGTGCCAGCAGGACCACAGCGGGGGGCCCCACAGATACGCAGTATTTT.

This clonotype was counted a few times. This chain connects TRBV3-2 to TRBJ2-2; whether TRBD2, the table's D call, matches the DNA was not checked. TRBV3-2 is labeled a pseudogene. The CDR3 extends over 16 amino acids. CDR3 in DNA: TGTGCCGGCAGCCAAGGCCTAGCGGGTAACACCGGGGAGCTGTTTTTT. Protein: CAGSQGLAGNTGELFF.

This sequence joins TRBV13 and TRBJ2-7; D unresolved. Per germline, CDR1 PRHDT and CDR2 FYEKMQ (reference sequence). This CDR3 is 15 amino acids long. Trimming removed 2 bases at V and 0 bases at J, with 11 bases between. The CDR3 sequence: CASSLPEPGSYEQYF. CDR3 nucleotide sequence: TGTGCCAGCAGCTTACCCGAACCAGGCTCCTACGAGCAGTACTTC. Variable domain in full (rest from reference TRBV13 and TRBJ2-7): AAGVIQSPRHLIKEKRETATLKCYPIPRHDTVYWYQQGPGQDPQFLISFYEKMQSDKGSIPDRFSAQQFSDYHSELNMSSLELGDSALYFCASSLPEPGSYEQYFGPGTRLTVT.

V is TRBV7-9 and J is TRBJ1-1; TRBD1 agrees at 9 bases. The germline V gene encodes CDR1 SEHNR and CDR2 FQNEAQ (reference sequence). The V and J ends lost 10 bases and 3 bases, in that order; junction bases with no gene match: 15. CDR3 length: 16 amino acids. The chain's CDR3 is CATWGQGQPLDTEAFF. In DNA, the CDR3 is TGTGCCACCTGGGGACAGGGTCAACCCTTAGACACTGAAGCTTTCTTT.

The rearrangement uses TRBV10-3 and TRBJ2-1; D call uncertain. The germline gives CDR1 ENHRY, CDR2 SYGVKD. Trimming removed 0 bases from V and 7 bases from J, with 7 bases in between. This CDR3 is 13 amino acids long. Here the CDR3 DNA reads TGTGCCATCAGTGAGTCGATGGGTAATGAGCAGTTCTTC. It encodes CAISESMGNEQFF.

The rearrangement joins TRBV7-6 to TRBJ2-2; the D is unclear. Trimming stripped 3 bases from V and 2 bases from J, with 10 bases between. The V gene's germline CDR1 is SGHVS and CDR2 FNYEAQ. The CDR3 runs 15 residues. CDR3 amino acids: CASSFGSRNTGELFF. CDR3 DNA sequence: TGTGCCAGCAGCTTTGGTAGTAGAAACACCGGGGAGCTGTTTTTT.

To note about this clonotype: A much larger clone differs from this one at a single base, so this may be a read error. The CDR3 coding sequence is TGTGCCAGCAGCCTCGTGGGCGTCACAAGCACAGGTACGCAGTATTTT. It codes for CASSLVGVTSTGTQYF. The chain joins TRBV12-3 or TRBV12-4 to TRBJ2-3, with D maybe TRBD1 (5 bases). This CDR3 has 16 residues.

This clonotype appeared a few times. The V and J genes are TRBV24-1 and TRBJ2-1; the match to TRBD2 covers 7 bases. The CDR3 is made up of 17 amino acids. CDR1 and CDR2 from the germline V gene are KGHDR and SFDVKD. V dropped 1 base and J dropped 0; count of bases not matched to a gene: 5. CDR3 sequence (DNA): TGTGCCACCAGTGATTTCTCTAGCGGCAGCTCCTACAATGAGCAGTTCTTC. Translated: CATSDFSSGSSYNEQFF.

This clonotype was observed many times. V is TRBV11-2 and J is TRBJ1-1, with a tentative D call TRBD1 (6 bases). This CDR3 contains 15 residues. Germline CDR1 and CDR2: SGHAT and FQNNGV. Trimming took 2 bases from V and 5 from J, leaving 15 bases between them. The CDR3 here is CASSLPTGTGTEAFF. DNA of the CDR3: TGTGCCAGCAGCTTACCTACAGGGACGGGTACTGAAGCTTTCTTT.

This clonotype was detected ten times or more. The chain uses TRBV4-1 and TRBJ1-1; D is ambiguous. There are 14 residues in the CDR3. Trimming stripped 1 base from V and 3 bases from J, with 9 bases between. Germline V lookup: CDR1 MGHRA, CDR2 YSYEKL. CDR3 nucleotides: TGCGCCAGCAGCCAAGTTTCGAGGGACACTGAAGCTTTCTTT. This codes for CASSQVSRDTEAFF.

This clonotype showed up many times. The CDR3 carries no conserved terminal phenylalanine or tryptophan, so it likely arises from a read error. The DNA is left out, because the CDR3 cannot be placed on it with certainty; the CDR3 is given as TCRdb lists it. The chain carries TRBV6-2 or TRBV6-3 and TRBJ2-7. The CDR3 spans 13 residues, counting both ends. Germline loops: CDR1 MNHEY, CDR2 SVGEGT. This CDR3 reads CASSYSRNSETFG.

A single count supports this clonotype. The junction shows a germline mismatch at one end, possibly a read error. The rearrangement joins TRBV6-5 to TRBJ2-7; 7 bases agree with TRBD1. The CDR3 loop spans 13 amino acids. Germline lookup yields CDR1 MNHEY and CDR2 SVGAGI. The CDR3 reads CVSSYSTGSELYF. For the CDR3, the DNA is TGTGTCAGCAGTTACTCGACAGGGAGCGAGCTGTACTTC.

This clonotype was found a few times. In DNA, the CDR3 is TGTGCCAGCAGTTTCTTTGGGGAGCAGTTCTTC. This translates into CASSFFGEQFF. This rearrangement joins TRBV27 to TRBJ2-1; D uncertain. Germline loops: CDR1 MNHEY, CDR2 SMNVEV (reference sequence). V was trimmed by 3 bases and J by 10 bases, leaving 7 bases between them. The CDR3 has 11 residues.

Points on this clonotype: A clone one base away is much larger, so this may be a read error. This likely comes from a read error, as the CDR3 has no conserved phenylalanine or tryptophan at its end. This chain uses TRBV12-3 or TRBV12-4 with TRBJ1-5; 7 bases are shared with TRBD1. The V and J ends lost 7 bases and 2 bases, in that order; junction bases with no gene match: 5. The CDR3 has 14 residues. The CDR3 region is CASTRGQGNQPQHL. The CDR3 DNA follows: TGTGCCAGCACCCGCGGACAGGGCAATCAGCCCCAGCATTTG.

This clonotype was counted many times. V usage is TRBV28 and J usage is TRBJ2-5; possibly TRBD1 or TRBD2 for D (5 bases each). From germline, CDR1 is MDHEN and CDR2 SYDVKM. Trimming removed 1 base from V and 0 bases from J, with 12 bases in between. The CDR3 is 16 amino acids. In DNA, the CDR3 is TGTGCCAGCAGTTTATTGGTCGGGACGGACCAAGAGACCCAGTACTTC. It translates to CASSLLVGTDQETQYF.

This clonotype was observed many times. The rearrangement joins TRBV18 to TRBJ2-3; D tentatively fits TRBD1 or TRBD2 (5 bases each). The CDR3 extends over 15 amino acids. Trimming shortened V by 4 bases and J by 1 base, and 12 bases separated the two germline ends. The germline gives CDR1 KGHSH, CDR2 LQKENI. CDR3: CASSRPGTGTDTQYF. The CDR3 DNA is TGTGCCAGCTCACGTCCAGGGACCGGCACAGATACGCAGTATTTT. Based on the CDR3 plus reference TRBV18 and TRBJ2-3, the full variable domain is NAGVMQNPRHLVRRRGQEARLRCSPMKGHSHVYWYRQLPEEGLKFMVYLQKENIIDESGMPKERFSAEFPKEGPSILRIQQVVRGDSAAYFCASSRPGTGTDTQYFGPGTRLTVL.

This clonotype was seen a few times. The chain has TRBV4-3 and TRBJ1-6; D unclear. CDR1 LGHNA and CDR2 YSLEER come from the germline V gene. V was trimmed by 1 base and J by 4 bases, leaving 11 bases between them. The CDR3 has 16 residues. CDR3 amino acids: CASSQVREIYNSPLHF. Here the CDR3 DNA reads TGCGCCAGCAGCCAAGTGAGGGAAATATATAATTCACCCCTCCACTTT.

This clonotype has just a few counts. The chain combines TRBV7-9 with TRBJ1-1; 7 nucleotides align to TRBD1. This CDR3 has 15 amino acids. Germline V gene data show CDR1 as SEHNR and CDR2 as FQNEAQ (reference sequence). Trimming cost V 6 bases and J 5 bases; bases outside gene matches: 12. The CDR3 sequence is CASSSQGVTHTEAFF. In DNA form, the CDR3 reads TGTGCCAGCAGTAGTCAGGGGGTCACTCATACTGAAGCTTTCTTT.

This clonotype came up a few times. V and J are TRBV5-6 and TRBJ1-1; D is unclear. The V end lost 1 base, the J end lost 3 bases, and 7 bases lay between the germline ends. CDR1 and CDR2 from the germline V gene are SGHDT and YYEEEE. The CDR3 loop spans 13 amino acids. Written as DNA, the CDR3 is TGTGCCAGCAGCTTGTTGGTGGACACTGAAGCTTTCTTT. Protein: CASSLLVDTEAFF.

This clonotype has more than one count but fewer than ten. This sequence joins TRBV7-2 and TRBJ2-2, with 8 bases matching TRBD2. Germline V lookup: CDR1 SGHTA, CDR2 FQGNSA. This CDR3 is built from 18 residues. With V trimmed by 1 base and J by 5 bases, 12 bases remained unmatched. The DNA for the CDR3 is TGTGCCAGCAGCTTAGTTCGGGTAGCGGGAATACCGACCGGGGAGCTGTTTTTT. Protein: CASSLVRVAGIPTGELFF.

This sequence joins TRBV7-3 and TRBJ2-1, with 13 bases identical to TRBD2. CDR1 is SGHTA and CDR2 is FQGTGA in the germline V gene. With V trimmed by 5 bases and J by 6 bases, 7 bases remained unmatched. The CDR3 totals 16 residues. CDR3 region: CASSPLAGGLFNEQFF. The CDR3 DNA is TGTGCCAGCAGCCCACTAGCGGGAGGGCTGTTCAATGAGCAGTTCTTC.

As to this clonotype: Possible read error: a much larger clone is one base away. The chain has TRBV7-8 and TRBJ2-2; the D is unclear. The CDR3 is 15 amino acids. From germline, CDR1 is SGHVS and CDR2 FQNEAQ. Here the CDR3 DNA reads TGTGCCAGCGGCTTAGGTCAGCTGGGCACCGGGGAGCTGTTTTTT. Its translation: CASGLGQLGTGELFF.

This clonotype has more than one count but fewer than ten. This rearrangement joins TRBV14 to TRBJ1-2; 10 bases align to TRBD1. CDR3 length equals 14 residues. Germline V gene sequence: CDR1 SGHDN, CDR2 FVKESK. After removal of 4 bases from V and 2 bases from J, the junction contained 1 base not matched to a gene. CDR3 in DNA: TGTGCCAGCAGCCCGGACAGGGGGAACTATGGCTACACCTTC. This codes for CASSPDRGNYGYTF.

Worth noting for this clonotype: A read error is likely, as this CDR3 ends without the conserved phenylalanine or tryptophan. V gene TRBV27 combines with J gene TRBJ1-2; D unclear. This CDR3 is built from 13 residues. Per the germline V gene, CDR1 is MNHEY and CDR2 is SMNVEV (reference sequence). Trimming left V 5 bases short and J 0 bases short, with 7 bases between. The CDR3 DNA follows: TGTGCCAGCAGTCCCAGTCCTAACTATGGCTACACCCTC. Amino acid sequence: CASSPSPNYGYTL.